This TCR beta chain stems from a study of blood T cell repertoires in COVID-19. In the original processing: Nucleated cell number was recorded as an estimate derived from reference gene primer amplification. Method: immunoSEQ multiplex PCR; TCRdb's copy keeps in-frame clones and lacks some. V and J calls and clone size follow that table, whereas D and trimming were derived from the DNA. The table includes 300,000 to 450,000 clones, 70% to 90% detected once. Those who participated ranged in age from roughly 18 to 89 years and resided in approximately 26 US areas. Cohorts were determined from participant-reported clinical history. Cohort 3 donors counted as recovered after two negative PCRs, clearance, or resolved symptoms. The germline CDR1 and CDR2 sequences are SGHDN and FVKESK. J gave up 8 bases and V 1 base, and 6 bases lay outside the gene matches. There are 15 residues in the CDR3.

The clonotype originates from a man aged 25 to 45 who had recovered from COVID-19. Sequenced material: PBMCs or T cells enriched from blood (not recorded which). The V gene is TRBV14, the J gene TRBJ2-1; TRBD2 aligns across 9 bases. CDR3 nucleotides: TGTGCCAGCAGCCAAGCGTCTAGCGGGGTACATGAGCAGTTCTTC. Protein: CASSQASSGVHEQFF.